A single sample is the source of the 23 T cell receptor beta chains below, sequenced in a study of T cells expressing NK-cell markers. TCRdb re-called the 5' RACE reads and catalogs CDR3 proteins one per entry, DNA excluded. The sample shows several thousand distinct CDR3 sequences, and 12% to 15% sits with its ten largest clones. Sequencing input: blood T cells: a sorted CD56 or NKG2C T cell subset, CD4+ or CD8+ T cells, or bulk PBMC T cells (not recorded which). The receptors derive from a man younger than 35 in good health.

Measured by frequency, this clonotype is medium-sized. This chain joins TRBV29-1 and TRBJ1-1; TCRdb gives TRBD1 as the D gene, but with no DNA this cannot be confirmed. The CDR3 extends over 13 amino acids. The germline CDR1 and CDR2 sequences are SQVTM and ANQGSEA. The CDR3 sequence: CSASTAMNTEAFF.

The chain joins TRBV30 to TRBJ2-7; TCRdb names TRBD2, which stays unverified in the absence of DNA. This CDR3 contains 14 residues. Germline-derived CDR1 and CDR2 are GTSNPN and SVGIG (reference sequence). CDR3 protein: CAWSSSGSGNEQYF.

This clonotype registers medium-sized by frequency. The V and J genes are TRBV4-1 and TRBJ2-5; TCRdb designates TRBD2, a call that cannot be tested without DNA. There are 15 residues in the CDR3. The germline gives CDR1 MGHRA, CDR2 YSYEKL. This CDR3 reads CASAPFEGFQETQYF.

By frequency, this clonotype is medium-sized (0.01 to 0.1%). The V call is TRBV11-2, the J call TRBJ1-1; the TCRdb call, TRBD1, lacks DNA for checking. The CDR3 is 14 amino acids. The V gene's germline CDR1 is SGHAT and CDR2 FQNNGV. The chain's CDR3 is CASSLTGENTEAFF.

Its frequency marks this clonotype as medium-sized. The CDR3 is CASWGQGGIRAYEQYF. The rearrangement links TRBV28 to TRBJ2-7; the D call of TRBD1 rests on TCRdb alone, since no DNA is present to check it. CDR3 length: 16 residues. Germline CDR1 reads MDHEN; CDR2 reads SYDVKM.

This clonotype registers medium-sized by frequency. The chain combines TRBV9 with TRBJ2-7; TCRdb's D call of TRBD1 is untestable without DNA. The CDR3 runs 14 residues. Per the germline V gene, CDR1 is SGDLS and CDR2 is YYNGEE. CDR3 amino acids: CASSLSTGFHEQYF.

CDR3 loop: CASSVGPAGGHMDNEQFF. This chain links TRBV9 with TRBJ2-1; there is no DNA to check the TCRdb D call of TRBD1. From germline, CDR1 is SGDLS and CDR2 YYNGEE. The CDR3 spans 18 residues.

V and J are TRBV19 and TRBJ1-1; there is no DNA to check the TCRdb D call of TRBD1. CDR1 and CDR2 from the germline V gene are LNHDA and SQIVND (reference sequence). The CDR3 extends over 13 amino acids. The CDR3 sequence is CASSTFDSHEAFF.

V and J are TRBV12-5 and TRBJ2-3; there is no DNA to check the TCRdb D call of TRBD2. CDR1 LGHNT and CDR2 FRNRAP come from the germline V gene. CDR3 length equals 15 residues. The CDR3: CASGITSAPRDTQYF.

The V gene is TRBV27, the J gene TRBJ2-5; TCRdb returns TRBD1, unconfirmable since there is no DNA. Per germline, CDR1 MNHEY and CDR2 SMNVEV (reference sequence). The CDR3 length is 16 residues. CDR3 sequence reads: CASSPQWQGAGETQYF.

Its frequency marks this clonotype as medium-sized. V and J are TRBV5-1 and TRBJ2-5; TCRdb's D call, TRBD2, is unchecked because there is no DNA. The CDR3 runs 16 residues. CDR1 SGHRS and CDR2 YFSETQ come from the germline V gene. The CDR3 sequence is CASSAGTSGSRGTQYF.

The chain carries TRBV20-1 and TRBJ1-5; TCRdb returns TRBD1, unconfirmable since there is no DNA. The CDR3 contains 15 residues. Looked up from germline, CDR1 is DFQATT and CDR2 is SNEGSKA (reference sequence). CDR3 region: CSARPRTGLNQPQHF.

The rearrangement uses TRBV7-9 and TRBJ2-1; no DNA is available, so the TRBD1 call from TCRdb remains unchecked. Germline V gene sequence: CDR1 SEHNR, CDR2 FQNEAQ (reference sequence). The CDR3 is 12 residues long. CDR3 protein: CASSWEQGLQFF.

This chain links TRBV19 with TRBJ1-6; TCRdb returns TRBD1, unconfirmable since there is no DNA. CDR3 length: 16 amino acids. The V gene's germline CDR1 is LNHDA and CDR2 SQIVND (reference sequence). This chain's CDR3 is CASSSDPTGVKAPLHF.

The CDR3: CAIARTSGRNEQFF. The chain joins TRBV7-9 to TRBJ2-1; TCRdb selects TRBD2, and the lack of DNA leaves this call unchecked. Germline CDR1 reads SEHNR; CDR2 reads FQNEAQ (reference sequence). This CDR3 has 14 amino acids. Supplemented by reference TRBV7-9 and TRBJ2-1, the full variable domain reads DTGVSQNPRHKITKRGQNVTFRCDPISEHNRLYWYRQTLGQGPEFLTYFQNEAQLEKSRLLSDRFSAERPKGSFSTLEIQRTEQGDSAMYLCAIARTSGRNEQFFGPGTRLTVL.

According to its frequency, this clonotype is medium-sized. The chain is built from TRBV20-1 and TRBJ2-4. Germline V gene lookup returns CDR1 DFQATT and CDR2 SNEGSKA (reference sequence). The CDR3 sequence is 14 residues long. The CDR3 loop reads CSGALPLAKNIQYF.

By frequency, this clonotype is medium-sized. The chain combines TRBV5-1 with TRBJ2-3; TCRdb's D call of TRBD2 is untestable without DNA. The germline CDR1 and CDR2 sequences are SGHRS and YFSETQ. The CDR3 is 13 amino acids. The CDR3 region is CASSLTRGDTQYF.

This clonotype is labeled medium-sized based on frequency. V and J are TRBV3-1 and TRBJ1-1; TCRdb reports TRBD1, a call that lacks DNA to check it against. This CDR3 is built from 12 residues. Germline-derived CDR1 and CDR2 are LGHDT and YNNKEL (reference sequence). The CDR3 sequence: CASGPSGAEAFF. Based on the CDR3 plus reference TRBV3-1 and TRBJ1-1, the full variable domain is DTAVSQTPKYLVTQMGNDKSIKCEQNLGHDTMYWYKQDSKKFLKIMFSYNNKELIINETVPNRFSPKSPDKAHLNLHINSLELGDSAVYFCASGPSGAEAFFGQGTRLTVV.

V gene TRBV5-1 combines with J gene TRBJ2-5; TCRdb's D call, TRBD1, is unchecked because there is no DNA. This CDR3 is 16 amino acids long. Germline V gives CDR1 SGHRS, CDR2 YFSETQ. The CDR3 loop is CASSFGTGQPQETQYF.

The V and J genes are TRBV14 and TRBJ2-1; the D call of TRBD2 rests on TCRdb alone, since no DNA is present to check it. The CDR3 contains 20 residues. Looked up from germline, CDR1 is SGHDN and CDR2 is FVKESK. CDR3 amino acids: CASSQEGPGLAGVSYNEQFF.

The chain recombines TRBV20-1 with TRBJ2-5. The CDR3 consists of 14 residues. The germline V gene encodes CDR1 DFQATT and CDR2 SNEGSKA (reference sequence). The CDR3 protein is CSASDGSLIETQYF.

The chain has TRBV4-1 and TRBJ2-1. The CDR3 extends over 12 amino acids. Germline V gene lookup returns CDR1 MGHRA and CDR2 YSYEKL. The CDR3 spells CASRGVLGEQFF.

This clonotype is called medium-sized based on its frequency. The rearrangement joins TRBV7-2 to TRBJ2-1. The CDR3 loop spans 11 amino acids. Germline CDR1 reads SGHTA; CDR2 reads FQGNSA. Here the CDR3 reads CASSYGNEQFF.